Listed below are T cell receptor beta chains from one sample, sequenced in a study of response to subunit inactivated influenza vaccine. TCRdb used MiXCR to reprocess the RT-PCR reads, holding one entry per CDR3 protein. The sample shows around 600,000 distinct CDR3 sequences, 11% of them seen only once. A further study also used this sample, focusing on T cells expressing NK-cell markers.

Material: PBMCs from blood, obtained on the day of vaccination. The receptors were gathered from a man aged 45-65 years who received an inactivated influenza vaccine. CDR3s include the opening cysteine and the closing phenylalanine or tryptophan. A D gene is named only where the DNA matches it firmly. Clone sizes are given selectively: once, few, many, or a class where the clone is expanded.

clone size,V gene,D gene,J gene,CDR3 DNA,CDR3 protein
.,TRBV3-1,TRBD2,TRBJ2-3,TGTGCCAGCAGCCAAGTTGCTAGCGGGTCCCAGGATACGCAGTATTTT,CASSQVASGSQDTQYF
.,TRBV24-1,.,TRBJ2-6,TGTGCCACCAGTGATCAGGCGACACCGACAGGGGCCAACGTCCTGACTTTC,CATSDQATPTGANVLTF
.,TRBV4-1,.,TRBJ2-1,TGCGCCAGCAGGACGACCTTTAGGCGGGACAATGAGCAGTTCTTC,CASRTTFRRDNEQFF
.,TRBV4-1,.,TRBJ2-5,TGCGCCAGCAGCCATAAGAGTAGCGGAACGCAAGAGACCCAGTACTTC,CASSHKSSGTQETQYF
few,TRBV5-6,.,TRBJ2-1,TGTGCCAGCAGCTTTCCGGGGCACGTCTCGGATGAGCAGTTCTTC,CASSFPGHVSDEQFF
few,TRBV27,.,TRBJ2-4,TGTGCCAGCAGTTTATATGGCCAGGGTCTAGCCAAAAACATTCAGTACTTC,CASSLYGQGLAKNIQYF
many,TRBV5-1,.,TRBJ1-1,TGCGCCAGCAGCCCCCGAACAGGTTCTATGAACACTGAAGCTTTCTTT,CASSPRTGSMNTEAFF
few,TRBV29-1,TRBD1,TRBJ2-7,TGCAGCACCGGGACAGTCGACGAGCAGTACTTC,CSTGTVDEQYF
many,TRBV5-1,.,TRBJ2-1,TGCGCCAGCAGCTTAGCGGCGAGCTACAATGAGCAGTTCTTC,CASSLAASYNEQFF
.,TRBV12-3/TRBV12-4,.,TRBJ2-5,TGTGCCAGCAGTCCGAGGGGGACCTACGGGACCCAGTACTTC,CASSPRGTYGTQYF
few,TRBV20-1,.,TRBJ2-5,TGCAGTGCTAAGGGGGCCCAGTACTTC,CSAKGAQYF
.,TRBV5-1,.,TRBJ2-7,TGCGCCAGCAGCCCAGGGACACCCCACTCCTACGAGCAGTACTTC,CASSPGTPHSYEQYF
.,TRBV5-1,.,TRBJ1-1,TGCGCCAGCAGATTTTGGTACAGCAATTATGAAGCTTTCTTT,CASRFWYSNYEAFF
few,TRBV6-1,.,TRBJ2-2,TGTGCCAGCAGTCCGTGGGGGTCGAGAACCCCGAACACCGGGGAGCTGTTTTTT,CASSPWGSRTPNTGELFF
.,TRBV20-1,.,TRBJ2-1,TGCACTGCTAGTTTCAAACTTAGGGGCAATGAGCAGTTCTTC,CTASFKLRGNEQFF
few,TRBV20-1,.,TRBJ2-7,TGCAGTGCTAGAGATCTGGCGGGAAACTACGAGCAGTACTTC,CSARDLAGNYEQYF
many,TRBV13,TRBD1,TRBJ2-1,TGTGCCAGCAGCTTGGGACAGGGGGCATTCAATGAGCAGTTCTTC,CASSLGQGAFNEQFF
few,TRBV5-6,.,TRBJ2-7,TGTGCCAGCAGAGGCACCCACACAACCTACGAGCAGTACTTC,CASRGTHTTYEQYF
few,TRBV7-9,.,TRBJ2-2,TGTGCCAGCAGGCCCCGGGGGCTATCCGGGGAGCTGTTTTTT,CASRPRGLSGELFF
.,TRBV12-3/TRBV12-4,.,TRBJ1-2,TGTGCCAGCAGTTTTGGGGAGAGCTATGGCTACACCTTC,CASSFGESYGYTF
.,TRBV3-1,.,TRBJ2-2,TGTGCCAGCAGCCAAACAGGGTGGACCGGGGAGCTGTTTTTT,CASSQTGWTGELFF
.,TRBV6-1,.,TRBJ2-5,TGTGCCAGCAGTTTCTTGGAGGAGACCCAGTACTTC,CASSFLEETQYF
few,TRBV30,.,TRBJ2-7,TGTGCCTGGAGTGTAGGGCTAGGCGAGCAGTACTTC,CAWSVGLGEQYF
once,TRBV23-1,TRBD2,TRBJ2-3,TGCGCCAGCAGAAGGACTAGCGGGAGGGTCAGCACAGATACGCAGTATTTT,CASRRTSGRVSTDTQYF
.,TRBV4-3,.,TRBJ1-3,TGCGCCAGCAGCCAAGATCGGGGCTACTCTGGAAACACCATATATTTT,CASSQDRGYSGNTIYF
.,TRBV2,TRBD1,TRBJ1-1,TGTGCCAGCAGCCGGGACAGGGGGCCTGAAGCTTTCTTT,CASSRDRGPEAFF
.,TRBV7-2,.,TRBJ2-5,TGTGCCAGCAGCTTAGTTGCTGCGTACCAAGAGACCCAGTACTTC,CASSLVAAYQETQYF
once,TRBV19,TRBD1,TRBJ2-1,TGTGCCAGTAGTATAGCTACAGGGGGCTCCACCTACAATGAGCAGTTCTTC,CASSIATGGSTYNEQFF
.,TRBV28,.,TRBJ1-4,TGTGCCAGCAGTTTAATTGAGACAGGAGGGAATGAAAAACTGTTTTTT,CASSLIETGGNEKLFF
few,TRBV20-1,.,TRBJ1-2,TGCAGTGCTAGAGATCCCAGGGGTGCGCGCTATGGCTACACCTTC,CSARDPRGARYGYTF
few,TRBV2,.,TRBJ2-4,TGTGCCAGCAGTGAAAACTACGGCAGGGGAAACATTCAGTACTTC,CASSENYGRGNIQYF
few,TRBV20-1,.,TRBJ2-5,TGCAGTGCACGCGGCAGCCAAGAGACCCAGTACTTC,CSARGSQETQYF
.,TRBV14,.,TRBJ2-1,TGTGCCAGCAGCCGATACGGGGGTTCGGGCAATGAGCAGTTCTTC,CASSRYGGSGNEQFF
few,TRBV6-5,.,TRBJ2-5,TGTGCCAGCAGTTCCGCCCGACAGGCCAACCAAGAGACCCAGTACTTC,CASSSARQANQETQYF
few,TRBV5-1,.,TRBJ2-5,TGCGCCAGCAAAAGAAGGTCCTACCAAGAGACCCAGTACTTC,CASKRRSYQETQYF
many,TRBV6-5,.,TRBJ1-5,TGTGCCAGCAGTCCCTCGATAAAAAATCAGCCCCAGCATTTT,CASSPSIKNQPQHF
.,TRBV4-3,TRBD1,TRBJ1-2,TGCGCCAGCAGCCAAGAGGACAGGCTGAGGAGGGGCTACACCTTC,CASSQEDRLRRGYTF
few,TRBV5-1,.,TRBJ2-2,TGCGCCAGCAGCTTAAACGTGGGCACCGGGGAGCTGTTTTTT,CASSLNVGTGELFF
many,TRBV12-3/TRBV12-4,.,TRBJ1-1,TGTGCCAGCAGTTTCGGGGGGACACATGAAGCTTTCTTT,CASSFGGTHEAFF
few,TRBV7-7,TRBD1,TRBJ2-1,TGTGCTAGCAGCATACATCCAGGGGACAGCTCCTACAATGAGCAGTTCTTC,CASSIHPGDSSYNEQFF
.,TRBV6-5,TRBD2,TRBJ2-5,TGTGCCAGCAGACTCGGACTAGCACTGAAGGAGACCCAGTACTTC,CASRLGLALKETQYF
many,TRBV29-1,.,TRBJ2-1,TGCAGCGTTGAAAAAGGGCGGCTATCCCCTCAGTTCTTC,CSVEKGRLSPQFF
.,TRBV12-3/TRBV12-4,.,TRBJ1-4,TGTGCCAGCAGTTGGACAGCAACTAATGAAAAACTGTTTTTT,CASSWTATNEKLFF
.,TRBV4-3,TRBD1,TRBJ1-1,TGCGCCAGCAGCCTCAAGGGACAGGGGCTCCGGAAGACTGAAGCTTTCTTT,CASSLKGQGLRKTEAFF
many,TRBV6-5,.,TRBJ2-7,TGTGCCAGCAGTTACTCTTGGCTCTCCCCCGAGCAGTACTTC,CASSYSWLSPEQYF
.,TRBV2,TRBD1,TRBJ1-2,TGTGCCAGCAAATCCGGGACAGGGGGCAAGTATGGCTACACCTTC,CASKSGTGGKYGYTF
once,TRBV7-9,.,TRBJ1-2,TGTGCCAGCAGCTTGGACAGTGGCTATGGCTACACCTTC,CASSLDSGYGYTF
few,TRBV5-1,.,TRBJ1-1,TGCGCCAGCAGCTTGTTTTCCAGGGTATCTGCTGAAGCTTTCTTT,CASSLFSRVSAEAFF
few,TRBV28,.,TRBJ1-5,TGTGCCAGCAGCAATGCACAATGGTCGAGCCAGCCCCAGCATTTT,CASSNAQWSSQPQHF
few,TRBV25-1,TRBD1,TRBJ2-1,TGTGCCAGCAGTCCGCTTCCAAAGAGGGGGCGTTCCTACAATGAGCAGTTCTTC,CASSPLPKRGRSYNEQFF
few,TRBV10-3,TRBD1,TRBJ1-2,TGTGCCATCAGTGGAGGGGCGATTCCGGGACAGGGGGCGAAGAAGCATGGCTACACCTTC,CAISGGAIPGQGAKKHGYTF
.,TRBV29-1,TRBD2,TRBJ2-1,TGCAGCGGTACCCGGGGGACTAGCGCGAACAATGAGCAGTTCTTC,CSGTRGTSANNEQFF
.,TRBV5-1,.,TRBJ2-1,TGCGCCAGCAGCCCTCAGGATACGTACTACTACAATGAGCAGTTCTTC,CASSPQDTYYYNEQFF
many,TRBV28,.,TRBJ2-1,TGTGCCAGCAGTTCAGCGGCAGGCTCCTACAATGAGCAGTTCTTC,CASSSAAGSYNEQFF
.,TRBV6-2/TRBV6-3,.,TRBJ1-6,TGTGCCAGCAGCCTCGGATCCGGGGTCCTCCACTTT,CASSLGSGVLHF
.,TRBV4-1,.,TRBJ1-5,TGCGCCAGCAGCCAGGGCCTGGGGCAGGGACTATCCCAGCATTTT,CASSQGLGQGLSQHF
few,TRBV5-1,.,TRBJ1-6,TGCGCCAGCAGCTTGGCCGGGCAGGGCCGATCACCCCTCCACTTT,CASSLAGQGRSPLHF
.,TRBV3-1,.,TRBJ2-7,TGTGCCAGCAGCCAAGCCCCGGGTTTCGAGCAGTACTTC,CASSQAPGFEQYF
.,TRBV5-1,.,TRBJ2-2,TGCGCCAGCAGCCCGAACGTCCCCGGGGAGCTGTTTTTT,CASSPNVPGELFF